This T cell receptor (beta chain) was sequenced for a study of PD-1 blockade in classical Hodgkin lymphoma. Broader study findings: Unlike CD8+ TCR diversity, which did not rise significantly by C4D1, CD4+ TCR diversity did. Later analyses included only patients treated at least 1 year post-ASCT.

Profiling relied on immunoSEQ multiplex PCR, and the TCRdb table lists in-frame clones only, not all of them. The sample lists 17,000 or so clones; just under 85% were seen once. As for this clone: What it recognizes is unknown.

In every patient, relapse followed autologous stem cell transplantation, while exposure to brentuximab vedotin differed. From thawed PBMCs, CD4+ T cells were purified using magnetic negative selection. Patients showed best responses of complete response, partial response or progressive disease. The V end lost 4 bases, the J end lost 11 bases, and 18 bases lay between the germline ends. The CDR3 consists of 14 residues. Germline CDR1 reads SGHAT; CDR2 reads FQNNGV. The source is a human donor with classical Hodgkin lymphoma. Sequencing used CD4+ T cells from blood, obtained at baseline. This sequence joins TRBV11-2 and TRBJ2-1; D perhaps matches TRBD2 (7 bases). The CDR3, as DNA: TGTGCCAGCAGCTCAGAGGGGGGGTATTTTAAGCAGTTCTTC. It yields the protein CASSSEGGYFKQFF.